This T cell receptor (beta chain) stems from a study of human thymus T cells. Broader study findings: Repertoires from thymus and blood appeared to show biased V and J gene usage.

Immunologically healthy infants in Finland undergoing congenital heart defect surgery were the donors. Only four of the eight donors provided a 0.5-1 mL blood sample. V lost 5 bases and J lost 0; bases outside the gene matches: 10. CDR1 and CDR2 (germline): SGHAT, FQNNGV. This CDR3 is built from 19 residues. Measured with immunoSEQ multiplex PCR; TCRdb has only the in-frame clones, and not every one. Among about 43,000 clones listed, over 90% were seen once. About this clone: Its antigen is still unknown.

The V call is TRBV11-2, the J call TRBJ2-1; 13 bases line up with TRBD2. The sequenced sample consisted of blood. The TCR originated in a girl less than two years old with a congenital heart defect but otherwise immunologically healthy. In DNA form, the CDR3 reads TGTGCCAGCAGCCCTCCGGGACTAGCGGGACTACCCTCCTACAATGAGCAGTTCTTC. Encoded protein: CASSPPGLAGLPSYNEQFF.